This T cell receptor beta chain was recorded in a study of cytomegalovirus exposure and HLA in healthy donors. Study outcomes and limitations: A later look showed TCR association rates differing by HLA locus, highest for DRB1 and lowest for HLA-C.

This clone has only one observation. The antigen is not known. Germline assignment: CDR1 MNHNS and CDR2 SASEGT. The CDR3 consists of 14 residues. Trimming cost V 3 bases and J 2 bases, with 11 bases left between them. PCR amplification relied on 60 Vbeta primers (plus 13 Jbeta primers). TCRdb keeps only in-frame clones here, not all; method: immunoSEQ multiplex PCR. The top ten hold roughly 1.2% of the sample, which has about 130,000 clones, 70% to 80% seen once. The clonotype comes from a man aged 45 to 65 in good health and CMV-seronegative. Sequenced sample: PBMCs. The rearrangement uses TRBV6-1 and TRBJ2-7; maybe TRBD2 (6 bases). CDR3 DNA: TGTGCCAGCAGTGATGGCGGGAAGGCCTACGAGCAGTACTTC. Its translation: CASSDGGKAYEQYF.